The T cell receptor beta chain under discussion was sequenced for a study of OX40 agonist ivuxolimab in advanced cancers. Study details: Treatment of patients was with ivuxolimab, an agonistic anti-OX40 (CD134) antibody. Aged about 20 to 80 with a mean of roughly 65 years, they were 82.7% male.

V lost 5 bases, J lost 7 bases, and 15 bases lay in between. This CDR3 comprises 14 residues. From germline, CDR1 is SNHLY and CDR2 FYNNEI. Blood samples were obtained at baseline, cycle 4 day 1, and cycle 7 day 1. The data were produced by immunoSEQ multiplex PCR, yet TCRdb's version contains in-frame clones alone and is incomplete. Here the sample spans tens of thousands of clones, approximately 85% being singletons. This sequence joins TRBV2 and TRBJ1-5; no firm D call. Sequences were derived from CD4+ or CD8+ T cells sorted from blood, sampled in a trial of the OX40 agonist ivuxolimab. The source is an adult with an advanced solid tumor such as melanoma, head and neck, liver or kidney cancer. In DNA form, the CDR3 reads TGTGCCAGCAGTAGTCCCCTCGGGTACCAGCCCCAGCATTTT. Protein product: CASSSPLGYQPQHF.